This TCR beta chain was retrieved from a study of cytotoxic CD8 clonotypes in ibrutinib-treated CLL. Looking at the study overall: Around 25 partial and 2 complete responses; at median around 71 months, about 14 remitted, roughly twelve progressed.

This clone is a singleton in its sample. Its antigen is unidentified. V lost 2 bases to trimming and J lost 2 bases; unmatched junction nucleotides: 4. This CDR3 is built from 15 residues. Germline CDR1 and CDR2: MNHEY and SMNVEV (reference sequence). Profiled with immunoSEQ multiplex PCR; TCRdb holds only in-frame clones, not every one. Among roughly 250,000 clones listed, around 70% were seen once. Notes on the study in general: The study found baseline clonality above age-matched healthy donors, tracking circulating CD8+ T-cell counts. Sampling of sustained-remission and progressing patients occurred at differing times. The clonality rise at ibrutinib response reflected private clonotype expansion.

Sequenced material: PBMCs, taken after 24 months of ibrutinib treatment. The sequence came from a human donor with chronic lymphocytic leukemia. The gene calls are TRBV27 and TRBJ2-5, with TRBD1 matching over 8 bases. The CDR3 bases are TGTGCCAGCAGTTTAGGGACAGGTGAACAAGAGACCCAGTACTTC. Translating gives CASSLGTGEQETQYF.